The 2 T cell receptor beta chains reported below all come from one sample, sequenced in a study of beta chain features in type 1 diabetes. The authors reverse transcribed all of the isolated RNA, so sequencing captured expressed TCRB transcripts. This table comes from immunoSEQ multiplex PCR, and its TCRdb copy is limited to in-frame clones, with some not included. In the table there are fewer than 250,000 clones, roughly 70% of which are singletons. The source material was naive CD4+ T cells from blood. Receptor source: a man under 40 in good health.

V and J are TRBV11-1 and TRBJ2-3; 10 nucleotides agree with TRBD2. Germline V gives CDR1 SGHAT, CDR2 FQDESV (reference sequence). V was pared by 1 base and J by 6 bases, with 4 bases of the junction left unmatched. The CDR3 sequence is 15 residues long. Here the CDR3 reads CASSLGLAGVDTQYF. In DNA, the CDR3 is TGTGCCAGCAGCTTAGGACTAGCGGGTGTTGATACGCAGTATTTT.

V and J are TRBV4-1 and TRBJ2-1; no firm D call. Trimming took off 1 base at V and 8 bases at J, with 3 bases between the two ends. CDR1 is MGHRA, CDR2 YSYEKL, per germline. The CDR3 is made up of 11 amino acids. This CDR3 is CASSQVDEQFF. The CDR3 DNA sequence: TGCGCCAGCAGCCAAGTGGATGAGCAGTTCTTC.